The entry below describes one T cell receptor beta chain. This clonotype was recorded many times. The antigen this receptor binds is unknown. An end of the junction differs from the germline gene, which may be a read error. As encoded in the germline V gene (reference sequence), CDR1 is WNHNN while CDR2 is SYGVQD. Inclusive of the bounding cysteine and phenylalanine, the CDR3 is 13 residues long. Of all the DNA, just the CDR3 is kept, 39 bases in frame from base 1. The TCR beta CDR3 regions were amplified from RNA transcripts. A first-round RT-PCR of the TCR CDR3 used the HTBI primer set with the Qiagen OneStep RT-PCR kit. Libraries were constructed in a second round of multiplex PCR, after which size selection and purification were carried out. The libraries were sequenced on an Illumina HiSeq2000 using paired-end 100 bp reads. As for the original processing: Raw data were processed with SOAPnuke, discarding reads with adapters, uncalled bases, mean Phred below 15, or no exact constant-primer or identifier match. COPE v1.2.5 was used to merge the high-quality paired reads, and each unique nucleotide sequence was defined as a clonotype. MiTCR v1.1 was used to align clonotypes to the IMGT TRBV, TRBD and TRBJ reference segments. Only V-J combinations with frequency above 0.0001, covering roughly 99% of repertoires, were analysed. The TCS score was defined as F50 (clonal expansion) divided by E x V (chaos), with BLOSUM62-based TCRdist calculated between CDR3 peptides within each V-J. Welch's t-statistics and random forest reduced roughly 530 V-J features to about 12, which were used in a naive Bayes classifier (R e1071). The public reads were run again by TCRdb, first through fastp at Q25 and then through MiXCR, and only productive beta chains were kept. CDR3 protein sequences are deduplicated, and each keeps its most common genes and DNA. TCRdb assigned the V and J calls; the authors' analysis was not used. The sample table holds about 720,000 distinct CDR3 sequences, of which roughly 17% were seen once. Around 8% of the sample rests with the top ten.

Stable Graves' hyperthyroidism was defined as no progression to ophthalmopathy during 18 months of follow-up. Hyperthyroidism patients were newly diagnosed, with disease duration under 2 months, and aged 18 to 65 years. Any patient with an uncontrolled infection, another autoimmune disease, pregnancy or lactation was excluded. Diagnoses relied on clinical symptoms, serum thyroxine and TRAb, thyroid ultrasound and orbital computed tomography. PBMCs were separated from roughly 9.3 ml of fresh peripheral blood using Ficoll-Paque density gradient centrifugation. Total RNA was extracted using Trizol reagent, and RNA quality was assessed on an Agilent 2100 Bioanalyzer. The data were obtained in a study of T cells in Graves' hyperthyroidism and ophthalmopathy (dated by TCRdb to between 2019 and 2020). Looking at the study overall: Peripheral blood was collected at initial diagnosis, before any treatment. To identify TCR V-J signatures that set the groups apart, the researchers used a discovery cohort of 90 to 100 patients, made up of 43 with Graves' ophthalmopathy and about 60 with stable Graves' hyperthyroidism. Prospective prediction of ophthalmopathy was tested in an independent validation cohort consisting of some 19 hyperthyroidism patients and around 16 patients who later progressed to ophthalmopathy. For training and testing, the roughly 93 patients in the discovery cohort were randomly divided in a 7:3 ratio. Thyroid tissue and blood T-cell repertoires from several Graves' hyperthyroidism patients were also compared in the study. After sampling, hyperthyroidism patients received methimazole starting at 30 mg daily, and ophthalmopathy patients received high-dose intravenous methylprednisolone. The paper describes TCR Vbeta CDR3 sequencing of 130 to 150 peripheral blood samples, made up of under 50 ophthalmopathy patients, 70 to 75 hyperthyroidism patients and 17 progressor patients.

General findings and caveats noted by the study authors: Sample size was not statistically predetermined, and blinding of investigators to group allocation was not performed. In validation, progression to ophthalmopathy was predicted by the model with around 71% sensitivity and roughly 76% specificity, a median of approximately 6.5 months before onset. A model built on a 13 V-J signature distinguished ophthalmopathy from stable hyperthyroidism, reaching around 88% sensitivity and about 81% specificity in cross-validation and 80%/75% in testing. Most expanded thyroid clonotypes (frequency above 0.001) were also detected in blood, suggesting blood repertoires may reflect thyroid immune responses.

The rearranged chain carries TRBV10-1 and TRBJ2-3; tentative D gene TRBD2, with 5 bases matching. The sample taken for sequencing was blood. The clonotype originates from a man aged 18 to 29 with Graves' hyperthyroidism. CDR3 reads: CASSVDCTDTQYF. At the DNA level, the sequence is TGCGCCAGCAGTGTGGACTGCACGGATACGCAGTATTTT.